A selection of T cell receptor beta chains follows, all from one sample in a study of blood T cell repertoires in COVID-19. This table comes from immunoSEQ multiplex PCR, and its TCRdb copy is limited to in-frame clones, with some not included. The top ten clones hold approximately 15% of a sample with a few hundred thousand clones, approximately 80% of them seen once. Material for sequencing was PBMCs or T cells enriched from blood (not recorded which). The receptors stem from a middle-aged man who had recovered from COVID-19. CDR3s include the opening cysteine and the closing phenylalanine or tryptophan. D genes are given only for firm matches. Clone sizes are given selectively: once, few, many, or a class where the clone is expanded.

V: TRBV6-5; J: TRBJ1-2; size: few; D: TRBD1; CDR3: CASSSARGSYTF; DNA: TGTGCCAGCAGTTCAGCCAGGGGGAGCTACACCTTC
V: TRBV7-3; J: TRBJ2-5; size: -; D: -; CDR3: CASSSLDAGGSTQYF; DNA: TGTGCCAGCAGCTCCCTCGACGCCGGGGGTTCGACCCAGTACTTC
V: TRBV29-1; J: TRBJ2-7; size: -; D: -; CDR3: CSAATVSYEQYF; DNA: TGCAGCGCGGCGACAGTCTCCTACGAGCAGTACTTC
V: TRBV14; J: TRBJ2-3; size: -; D: TRBD2; CDR3: CASGREAKNTQYF; DNA: TGTGCCAGCGGGCGGGAGGCTAAAAATACGCAGTATTTT
V: TRBV28; J: TRBJ2-7; size: once; D: TRBD2; CDR3: CASTSRGDEQYF; DNA: TGTGCCAGCACCTCCCGGGGGGACGAGCAGTACTTC
V: TRBV3-1/TRBV3-2; J: TRBJ2-7; size: once; D: TRBD2; CDR3: CASSQRLAASYEQYF; DNA: TGTGCCAGCAGCCAGCGACTAGCGGCCTCCTACGAGCAGTACTTC
V: TRBV7-9; J: TRBJ2-3; size: -; D: TRBD2; CDR3: CASSFWSGGLDTQYF; DNA: TGTGCCAGCAGCTTCTGGAGCGGGGGGTTAGATACGCAGTATTTT
V: TRBV3-1/TRBV3-2; J: TRBJ1-6; size: -; D: -; CDR3: CASSQRVSADSPLHF; DNA: TGTGCCAGCAGCCAACGGGTATCGGCGGATTCACCCCTCCACTTT
V: TRBV28; J: TRBJ1-1; size: -; D: -; CDR3: CASSLGRRDTEAFF; DNA: TGTGCCAGCAGTTTGGGGCGACGGGACACTGAAGCTTTCTTT
V: TRBV7-9; J: TRBJ1-2; size: -; D: -; CDR3: CASSSQDTGYTF; DNA: TGTGCCAGCAGCTCCCAAGACACCGGCTACACCTTC
V: TRBV18; J: TRBJ1-2; size: -; D: -; CDR3: CASSPDRTYGYTF; DNA: TGTGCCAGCTCACCAGACAGAACCTATGGCTACACCTTC
V: TRBV6-5; J: TRBJ2-3; size: -; D: -; CDR3: CASSLGGRTDTQYF; DNA: TGTGCCAGCAGCCTGGGGGGGCGCACAGATACGCAGTATTTT
V: TRBV11-2; J: TRBJ1-2; size: -; D: TRBD1; CDR3: CASSAGQGYGYTF; DNA: TGTGCCAGCAGCGCGGGACAGGGATACGGCTACACCTTC
V: TRBV10-3; J: TRBJ1-5; size: few; D: TRBD1; CDR3: CAISDIEGGQGVQPQHF; DNA: TGTGCCATCAGCGATATCGAAGGGGGACAGGGAGTTCAGCCCCAGCATTTT
V: TRBV14; J: TRBJ1-5; size: -; D: -; CDR3: CASSQRGNNQPQHF; DNA: TGTGCCAGCAGCCAAAGGGGAAACAATCAGCCCCAGCATTTT
V: TRBV13; J: TRBJ1-2; size: -; D: TRBD1; CDR3: CASSLTGGAREGYTF; DNA: TGTGCCAGCAGCTTAACAGGGGGCGCAAGGGAAGGCTACACCTTC
V: TRBV14; J: TRBJ2-1; size: -; D: -; CDR3: CASSQAYEQFF; DNA: TGTGCCAGCAGCCAAGCGTATGAGCAGTTCTTC
V: TRBV28; J: TRBJ2-7; size: -; D: TRBD2; CDR3: CASRQGGAGATHEQYF; DNA: TGTGCCAGCAGGCAGGGTGGGGCGGGAGCCACCCACGAGCAGTACTTC
V: TRBV6-2/TRBV6-3; J: TRBJ2-7; size: once; D: -; CDR3: CASSYSIPSNSHEQYF; DNA: TGTGCCAGCAGTTACTCCATACCTTCCAACAGCCACGAGCAGTACTTC
V: TRBV15; J: TRBJ2-7; size: -; D: TRBD1; CDR3: CATSLGQGYEQYF; DNA: TGTGCCACCAGTCTGGGACAGGGCTACGAGCAGTACTTC
V: TRBV7-8; J: TRBJ1-2; size: -; D: TRBD1; CDR3: CASSLLPGQEGYTF; DNA: TGTGCCAGCAGCTTGTTACCGGGACAGGAAGGCTACACCTTC
V: TRBV7-2; J: TRBJ1-1; size: -; D: -; CDR3: CASSLVGGWSEAFF; DNA: TGTGCCAGCAGCTTAGTGGGGGGTTGGTCTGAAGCTTTCTTT
V: TRBV10-3; J: TRBJ1-1; size: -; D: -; CDR3: CAISDFRGSRGRNEAFF; DNA: TGTGCCATCAGTGATTTTAGGGGTAGTAGGGGAAGGAATGAAGCTTTCTTT
V: TRBV7-8; J: TRBJ1-1; size: -; D: -; CDR3: CASSLTGQRINTEAFF; DNA: TGTGCCAGCAGCTTAACAGGACAGCGTATCAACACTGAAGCTTTCTTT
V: TRBV4-3; J: TRBJ2-2; size: -; D: -; CDR3: CASSQEMAVRTNTGELFF; DNA: TGCGCCAGCAGCCAAGAAATGGCAGTCCGAACGAACACCGGGGAGCTGTTTTTT
V: TRBV2; J: TRBJ1-5; size: -; D: -; CDR3: CASSQDRGNQPQHF; DNA: TGTGCCAGCAGTCAAGACAGAGGCAATCAGCCCCAGCATTTT
V: TRBV4-3; J: TRBJ1-2; size: few; D: -; CDR3: CASSPSWRDYGYTF; DNA: TGCGCCAGCAGCCCCTCTTGGAGGGATTATGGCTACACCTTC
V: TRBV19; J: TRBJ1-2; size: -; D: TRBD1; CDR3: CASSPFTGADYGYTF; DNA: TGTGCCAGTAGCCCCTTCACAGGGGCCGACTATGGCTACACCTTC
V: TRBV4-3; J: TRBJ1-3; size: -; D: -; CDR3: CASSRTKGNTIYF; DNA: TGCGCCAGCAGCCGGACAAAGGGAAACACCATATATTTT
V: TRBV6-5; J: TRBJ1-2; size: -; D: -; CDR3: CASSLGRPSNYGYTF; DNA: TGTGCCAGCAGTTTGGGCCGTCCGAGTAACTATGGCTACACCTTC
V: TRBV20-1; J: TRBJ2-2; size: once; D: TRBD2; CDR3: CSASPLASGDGELFF; DNA: TGCAGTGCCAGTCCGTTAGCTAGCGGGGACGGGGAGCTGTTTTTT
V: TRBV6-5; J: TRBJ1-1; size: -; D: -; CDR3: CASSQMNTEAFF; DNA: TGTGCCAGCAGTCAAATGAACACTGAAGCTTTCTTT
V: TRBV19; J: TRBJ2-5; size: -; D: -; CDR3: CASSLGGSGETQYF; DNA: TGTGCCAGTAGTCTCGGGGGATCAGGAGAGACCCAGTACTTC
V: TRBV19; J: TRBJ2-3; size: -; D: -; CDR3: CASSAKSSADTQYF; DNA: TGTGCCAGTAGTGCCAAATCTAGCGCAGATACGCAGTATTTT
V: TRBV2; J: TRBJ1-6; size: -; D: -; CDR3: CASRSRVNSPLHF; DNA: TGTGCCAGCAGGAGTAGAGTAAATTCACCCCTCCACTTT
V: TRBV5-1; J: TRBJ2-1; size: -; D: TRBD2; CDR3: CASSRSGGAIGEQFF; DNA: TGCGCCAGCAGCCGTAGCGGGGGGGCCATTGGTGAGCAGTTCTTC
V: TRBV2; J: TRBJ2-4; size: -; D: TRBD2; CDR3: CASSGRGTGGTAKNIQYF; DNA: TGTGCCAGCAGCGGAAGGGGTACGGGGGGGACGGCCAAAAACATTCAGTACTTC
V: TRBV5-1; J: TRBJ1-1; size: -; D: -; CDR3: CASSLIAWALNTEAFF; DNA: TGCGCCAGCAGCTTGATCGCCTGGGCCCTGAACACTGAAGCTTTCTTT
V: TRBV30; J: TRBJ2-2; size: -; D: -; CDR3: CAWSRYGAGELFF; DNA: TGTGCCTGGAGTCGGTACGGTGCCGGGGAGCTGTTTTTT
V: TRBV14; J: TRBJ2-6; size: -; D: -; CDR3: CASSPSSGANVLTF; DNA: TGTGCCAGCAGCCCCAGCTCTGGGGCCAACGTCCTGACTTTC
V: TRBV14; J: TRBJ2-5; size: -; D: -; CDR3: CASSPRVYGTQYF; DNA: TGTGCCAGCAGCCCCCGCGTTTACGGGACCCAGTACTTC
V: TRBV9; J: TRBJ2-1; size: -; D: -; CDR3: CASSARGSGDEQFF; DNA: TGTGCCAGCAGCGCCCGGGGTAGCGGTGATGAGCAGTTCTTC
V: TRBV5-1; J: TRBJ2-4; size: -; D: -; CDR3: CASNPDGGADIQYF; DNA: TGCGCCAGCAACCCTGATGGGGGCGCGGACATTCAGTACTTC
V: TRBV29-1; J: TRBJ2-2; size: -; D: -; CDR3: CSVPGIPNTGELFF; DNA: TGCAGCGTTCCCGGGATCCCGAACACCGGGGAGCTGTTTTTT
V: TRBV5-1; J: TRBJ1-2; size: once; D: TRBD1; CDR3: CASSLARRTGGDYGGYTF; DNA: TGCGCCAGCAGCTTGGCGCGCAGGACAGGGGGGGATTATGGTGGCTACACCTTC
V: TRBV5-8; J: TRBJ1-6; size: -; D: TRBD1; CDR3: CASSQDRGAPLHF; DNA: TGTGCCAGCAGCCAGGACAGGGGTGCACCCCTCCACTTT
V: TRBV7-2; J: TRBJ2-7; size: -; D: -; CDR3: CASSSQARLYEQYF; DNA: TGTGCCAGCAGCTCCCAGGCTCGGCTCTACGAGCAGTACTTC
V: TRBV11-2; J: TRBJ2-1; size: few; D: TRBD1; CDR3: CASSLERDRGTGNEQFF; DNA: TGTGCCAGCAGCTTAGAGAGGGACAGGGGAACTGGAAATGAGCAGTTCTTC
V: TRBV18; J: TRBJ2-7; size: -; D: -; CDR3: CASSRSGQRYEQYF; DNA: TGTGCCAGCTCACGATCGGGACAACGCTACGAGCAGTACTTC
V: TRBV30; J: TRBJ2-6; size: -; D: -; CDR3: CAWSLGGANVLTF; DNA: TGTGCCTGGAGCTTGGGCGGGGCCAACGTCCTGACTTTC
V: TRBV5-8; J: TRBJ2-4; size: -; D: -; CDR3: CASSLGGQGPNIQYF; DNA: TGTGCCAGCAGCTTGGGGGGGCAGGGACCAAACATTCAGTACTTC
V: TRBV7-3; J: TRBJ1-6; size: few; D: -; CDR3: CASSFGLSGDSPLHF; DNA: TGTGCCAGCAGCTTCGGCCTAAGCGGGGATTCACCCCTCCACTTT
V: TRBV2; J: TRBJ2-3; size: -; D: TRBD2; CDR3: CASTGGVQGTDTQYF; DNA: TGTGCCAGCACGGGAGGGGTCCAGGGCACAGATACGCAGTATTTT